This note documents a single T cell receptor beta chain sequence. The source of the sample is a study of blood T cell repertoires in COVID-19. As handled by the study authors: It was from reference gene primer amplification that nucleated cell counts were estimated. Assay: immunoSEQ multiplex PCR; the TCRdb copy retains only in-frame clones and omits some. From that table come the V and J calls and clone size; the DNA was used to work out D and trimming. Seen here are around 140,000 clones, approximately 89% observed once, and the top ten hold more than 9.5%. Seattle patients were enrolled during active infection and followed longitudinally. This CDR3 region has 14 residues. Deletions cut 11 bases from V and 2 bases from J, with 19 bases between. Germline V gene sequence: CDR1 MDHEN, CDR2 SYDVKM.

The receptor was isolated from a woman aged 65 to 85 with COVID-19, enrolled during active disease. Sequenced sample: peripheral blood. The rearrangement uses TRBV28 and TRBJ2-7, with D possibly matching TRBD1 (6 bases). The CDR3 nucleotides read TGTGCCGCCTTAAGGACAGAGCCAACCTACGAGCAGTACTTC. Encoded protein: CAALRTEPTYEQYF.